These 26 T cell receptor beta chains came from one sample sequenced in a study of T cell responses to AZD1222 COVID-19 vaccine. Measured with immunoSEQ multiplex PCR; TCRdb has only the in-frame clones, and not every one. The data contain 100,000 to 120,000 clones, roughly 88% of them singletons. The sequencing here drew on peripheral blood, taken on day 0 of AZD1222 vaccination. The receptors derive from an adult in good health.

V is TRBV7-3 and J is TRBJ1-1, with TRBD1 matching 7 bases. The length of the CDR3 is 14 residues. After removal of 5 bases from V and 4 bases from J, the junction contained 7 bases not matched to a gene. Germline-derived CDR1 and CDR2 are SGHTA and FQGTGA. The CDR3 sequence is CASSQQGSGTEAFF. The CDR3 nucleotides read TGTGCCAGCAGCCAACAGGGGTCGGGCACTGAAGCTTTCTTT.

J is TRBJ2-1 and V is TRBV7-6, with 14 bases fitting TRBD2. The V and J ends lost 6 bases and 0 bases, in that order; junction bases with no gene match: 7. The CDR3 loop spans 18 amino acids. Looked up from germline, CDR1 is SGHVS and CDR2 is FNYEAQ. CDR3 in amino acids: CASRKTSGGVYSYNEQFF. CDR3 nucleotide sequence: TGTGCCAGCAGGAAGACTAGCGGGGGGGTGTACTCCTACAATGAGCAGTTCTTC.

J is TRBJ1-5 and V is TRBV18; D possibly corresponds to TRBD1 (5 bases). Trimming pared 2 bases from V and 4 bases from J, leaving 6 bases between. Germline V CDR1 and CDR2: KGHSH, LQKENI. The CDR3 extends over 13 amino acids. This chain's CDR3 is CASSPDSNQPQHF. In nucleotides, the CDR3 is TGTGCCAGCTCACCAGACAGTAATCAGCCCCAGCATTTT.

The chain employs TRBV2 and TRBJ1-2; D is unclear. The CDR3 length is 12 residues. Germline V gene data show CDR1 as SNHLY and CDR2 as FYNNEI. V was pared by 3 bases and J by 3 bases, with 5 bases between. CDR3 DNA sequence: TGTGCCAGCAGTGAGAGCCACTATGGCTACACCTTC. This gives the protein CASSESHYGYTF.

The chain employs TRBV2 and TRBJ2-5; TRBD1 matches at 12 bases. The germline V gene has CDR1 SNHLY and CDR2 FYNNEI. V dropped 10 bases and J dropped 5; count of bases not matched to a gene: 5. This CDR3 contains 13 residues. CDR3 coding DNA: TGTGCCATGGGGACAGGGGGCGCGGAGACCCAGTACTTC. Its protein is CAMGTGGAETQYF.

V gene TRBV7-9 combines with J gene TRBJ1-6; D gene unclear. CDR1 SEHNR and CDR2 FQNEAQ come from the germline V gene (reference sequence). Trimming shortened V by 7 bases and J by 1 base, and 2 bases separated the two germline ends. This CDR3 is built from 12 residues. The CDR3 is CASNSYNSPLHF. The CDR3 DNA follows: TGTGCCAGCAATTCCTATAATTCACCCCTCCACTTT.

The chain has TRBV5-4 and TRBJ2-7; 10 positions match TRBD2. Germline V gives CDR1 SGHNT, CDR2 YYREEE (reference sequence). The CDR3 runs 17 residues. J gave up 0 bases and V 4 bases, and 10 bases lay outside the gene matches. The CDR3 bases are TGTGCCAGCAGCCAGACCCTAGCGGGAGCGCCCTCCTACGAGCAGTACTTC. This translates into CASSQTLAGAPSYEQYF.

The chain couples TRBV13 to TRBJ1-1; 7 bases are a match to TRBD1. The CDR3 length is 13 residues. V shed 8 bases and J 3 bases; nucleotides not matched to a gene: 6. Looked up from germline, CDR1 is PRHDT and CDR2 is FYEKMQ (reference sequence). Written as DNA, the CDR3 is TGTGCCAGCTCAGGGGGGGAGGACACTGAAGCTTTCTTT. Translated, it gives CASSGGEDTEAFF.

The V and J genes are TRBV15 and TRBJ2-6; TRBD1 aligns across 8 bases. CDR3 length equals 15 residues. Germline trimming cut 3 bases from V and 4 bases from J; bases unmatched to any gene: 2. CDR1 is LNHNV and CDR2 is YYDKDF in the germline V gene (reference sequence). CDR3 sequence: CATSRDRDGANVLTF. The CDR3 region has the DNA TGTGCCACCAGCAGGGACAGGGACGGGGCCAACGTCCTGACTTTC.

The chain joins TRBV20-1 to TRBJ1-2, with unresolved D. V lost 6 bases and J lost 3, with 8 bases in between. The CDR3 length is 11 residues. The germline V gene encodes CDR1 DFQATT and CDR2 SNEGSKA (reference sequence). For the CDR3, the DNA is TGCAGTGCCGGACCATACTATGGCTACACCTTC. Its protein is CSAGPYYGYTF.

The gene calls are TRBV3-1 (or the pseudogene TRBV3-2) and TRBJ2-1; D tentatively reads TRBD1 or TRBD2 (6 bases each). Per germline, CDR1 LGHDT and CDR2 YNNKEL (reference sequence). V lost 8 bases to trimming and J lost 7 bases, with 33 bases between them. The CDR3 consists of 19 residues. As DNA, the CDR3 is TGTGCCAGCGATGTCAGCGGCGAGGGGGGAGGTTCAGTTACAAATGAGCAGTTCTTC. It translates to CASDVSGEGGGSVTNEQFF.

The chain joins TRBV29-1 to TRBJ2-7; TRBD2 matches 8 bases. The ends lost 1 base at V and 3 bases at J; junction bases unmatched: 11. This CDR3 region has 16 residues. Germline V gene lookup returns CDR1 SQVTM and CDR2 ANQGSEA. The DNA for the CDR3 is TGCAGCGTTGAAGTCGTTAGCGGGACCCCTCACTACGAGCAGTACTTC. Translated: CSVEVVSGTPHYEQYF.

The J gene is TRBJ1-1, the V gene TRBV19; tentatively, D is TRBD1 (5 bases). Per the germline V gene, CDR1 is LNHDA and CDR2 is SQIVND (reference sequence). This CDR3 is built from 16 residues. V lost 7 bases and J lost 0, with 18 bases in between. The CDR3 here is CASTLRDSWMNTEAFF. In nucleotides, the CDR3 is TGTGCCAGTACCCTCCGGGACTCCTGGATGAACACTGAAGCTTTCTTT.

The rearrangement uses TRBV13 and TRBJ2-1, with a weak D call TRBD2 (5 bases). This CDR3 contains 18 residues. CDR1 is PRHDT, CDR2 FYEKMQ, per germline (reference sequence). V shed 0 bases and J shed 0 bases, with 15 bases lying between them. The CDR3 here is CASSLGVGSGRSYNEQFF. The CDR3 DNA reads as TGTGCCAGCAGCTTAGGCGTGGGGAGCGGTCGCTCCTACAATGAGCAGTTCTTC. Looking up the rest from reference TRBV13 and TRBJ2-1 gives the full variable domain: AAGVIQSPRHLIKEKRETATLKCYPIPRHDTVYWYQQGPGQDPQFLISFYEKMQSDKGSIPDRFSAQQFSDYHSELNMSSLELGDSALYFCASSLGVGSGRSYNEQFFGPGTRLTVL.

This chain joins TRBV6-4 and TRBJ1-1; D is ambiguous. Germline V CDR1 and CDR2: MRHNA, SNTAGT. The CDR3 contains 13 residues. Trimming left V 6 bases short and J 4 bases short, with 12 bases between. CDR3 DNA: TGTGCCAGCAGGACGAGAGAGGGCACTGAAGCTTTCTTT. It encodes CASRTREGTEAFF.

As to this clone: Compared with germline, one end of the junction differs, possibly owing to a read error. The CDR3 nucleotides are TGTGCCAGCAGTCAAGCTAGCGGGGAGACCAATGAGCAGTTCTTC. It yields the protein CASSQASGETNEQFF. The chain has TRBV2 and TRBJ2-1; 9 positions agree with TRBD2. The germline V gene encodes CDR1 SNHLY and CDR2 FYNNEI. The CDR3 extends over 15 amino acids.

This clone was counted a single time. The chain is built from TRBV9 and TRBJ1-2; 8 bases are a match to TRBD1. CDR1 is SGDLS and CDR2 is YYNGEE in the germline V gene. The CDR3 runs to 16 residues. The V and J ends lost 3 bases and 4 bases, in that order; junction bases with no gene match: 11. In nucleotides, the CDR3 is TGTGCCAGCAGCGCCCGGGACAGGAAACACTCCTATGGCTACACCTTC. Its protein is CASSARDRKHSYGYTF.

The chain combines TRBV3-1 (or the pseudogene TRBV3-2) with TRBJ1-5; 7 nucleotides line up with TRBD1. This CDR3 contains 14 residues. Trimming removed 2 bases from V and 9 bases from J; junction bases left unmatched: 7. Germline CDR1 reads LGHDT; CDR2 reads YNNKEL (reference sequence). DNA for the CDR3: TGTGCCAGCAGCCAAAGGCAGGGGGGTGGGCCCCAGCATTTT. Amino acid sequence: CASSQRQGGGPQHF.

The chain carries TRBV4-2 and TRBJ2-2; 9 bases fit TRBD1. The CDR3 covers 18 residues. The germline CDR1 and CDR2 sequences are LGHNA and YNFKEQ. Unmatched junction bases numbered 10, after V lost 1 base and J lost 4 bases. The CDR3 region is CASSQGDREGMVTGELFF. In DNA, the CDR3 is TGTGCCAGCAGCCAAGGGGACAGGGAGGGCATGGTCACCGGGGAGCTGTTTTTT.

This chain connects TRBV6-2 or TRBV6-3 to TRBJ2-2; D is uncertain. The CDR3 length is 13 residues. Germline CDR1 MNHEY, CDR2 SVGEGT. Trimming took 0 bases from V and 9 from J, leaving 8 bases between them. CDR3 sequence (DNA): TGTGCCAGCAGTTACTCCCCCCCCAGGGAGCTGTTTTTT. This codes for CASSYSPPRELFF.

As regards this clone: At one end the junction does not follow the germline gene, possibly because of a read error. The V gene is TRBV7-7, the J gene TRBJ2-3, with TRBD2 as a possible D gene (6 bases). Germline CDR1 SSHAT, CDR2 FNYEAQ (reference sequence). This CDR3 is built from 15 residues. The CDR3 loop reads CASSLGEEGTDTQYF. The CDR3 DNA follows: TGTGCTAGCAGCTTAGGGGAGGAGGGCACAGATACGCAGTATTTT.

This clone was recorded once. V gene TRBV18 combines with J gene TRBJ1-6; D gene uncertain. This CDR3 contains 12 residues. Germline V gene lookup returns CDR1 KGHSH and CDR2 LQKENI. Trimming left V 4 bases short and J 5 bases short, with 3 bases between. In DNA form, the CDR3 reads TGTGCCAGCTCACTGGATAATTCACCCCTCCACTTT. As protein: CASSLDNSPLHF.

The chain joins TRBV11-2 to TRBJ1-6; D is possibly TRBD1 (6 bases). V lost 5 bases and J 5 bases, leaving 13 bases between the germline ends. Germline assignment: CDR1 SGHAT and CDR2 FQNNGV. CDR3 length: 15 residues. This CDR3 is CASSVTGYNNSPLHF. Here the CDR3 DNA reads TGTGCCAGCAGCGTCACAGGGTATAATAATTCACCCCTCCACTTT. Complete variable domain (other parts from reference TRBV11-2 and TRBJ1-6): EAGVAQSPRYKIIEKRQSVAFWCNPISGHATLYWYQQILGQGPKLLIQFQNNGVVDDSQLPKDRFSAERLKGVDSTLKIQPAKLEDSAVYLCASSVTGYNNSPLHFGNGTRLTVT.

The gene calls are TRBV6-1 and TRBJ1-5; D not resolved. This CDR3 comprises 14 residues. V was cut by 3 bases and J by 11 bases, with 17 bases left in between. Germline CDR1 MNHNS, CDR2 SASEGT. In DNA form, the CDR3 reads TGTGCCAGCAGTGAGGGCGGTCTCGGTGGAGCCCAGCATTTT. This sequence encodes CASSEGGLGGAQHF.

This chain links TRBV9 with TRBJ1-1; D might be TRBD1 (5 bases). With 2 bases removed from V and 1 base from J, the gap between germline ends came to 12 bases. The CDR3 spans 15 residues. From germline, CDR1 is SGDLS and CDR2 YYNGEE. The CDR3, as DNA: TGTGCCAGCAGCGTGGGATTGACAGAGAACACTGAAGCTTTCTTT. Translating gives CASSVGLTENTEAFF.

CDR3 sequence: CASSGQGAVSEAFF. In DNA, the CDR3 is TGTGCCAGCAGTGGACAGGGGGCTGTATCTGAAGCTTTCTTT. The chain recombines TRBV2 with TRBJ1-1, with 10 positions matching TRBD1. The length of the CDR3 is 14 residues. J was trimmed by 6 bases and V by 4 bases; bases with no gene match: 5. Germline V gene data show CDR1 as SNHLY and CDR2 as FYNNEI.